This T cell receptor beta chain was retrieved from a study of response to subunit inactivated influenza vaccine. A few counts support this clonotype. No antigen is known for it. General study points: The authors proposed limited new T cell recruitment per seasonal influenza vaccination.

TCRdb passed the RT-PCR reads through MiXCR, listing each CDR3 protein once. Of 860,000 or so distinct CDR3 sequences in the sample, about 20% were seen once. Trimming pared 3 bases from V and 0 bases from J, leaving 14 bases between. This CDR3 contains 17 residues. The germline CDR1 and CDR2 sequences are SNHLY and FYNNEI. The V gene is TRBV2, the J gene TRBJ2-2; a possible D gene is TRBD2 (5 bases). Sequenced material: PBMCs from blood, taken roughly 5 days after vaccination. The source of this sequence is a man in his fifties who received an inactivated influenza vaccine. The CDR3 loop is CASSDPGVNSNTGELFF. In DNA, the CDR3 is TGTGCCAGCAGTGATCCCGGGGTAAACTCGAACACCGGGGAGCTGTTTTTT.